The source of this T cell receptor (beta chain) is a study of Ad26.COV2.S vaccination and SARS-CoV-2 variants. Overall study context: Enrollment placed the donor in the COV1001 Ad26.COV2.S trial arm.

Treatment given: roughly 19 received Ad26.COV2.S at low or high dose, single or two shots; about 5 received placebo; per-sample allocation not given. Following the first vaccine or placebo injection, samples were taken on day 63. This CDR3 is built from 16 residues. Per germline, CDR1 LNHDA and CDR2 SQIVND (reference sequence). The V gene end was trimmed by 7 bases and the J gene end by 10 bases; junction bases not matched to a gene: 15. The data were produced by immunoSEQ multiplex PCR, yet TCRdb's version contains in-frame clones alone and is incomplete. This sample has around 450,000 clones; over 75% occur once, and the top ten carry more than 10%.

J is TRBJ2-1 and V is TRBV19; 11 bases align to TRBD2. The source material was peripheral blood, sampled in a trial of Ad26.COV2.S vaccine versus placebo. The clonotype originates from a person aged 18-65 years who received the Ad26.COV2.S COVID-19 vaccine or a placebo. The CDR3 sequence is CASKASGRPLGIEQFF. The DNA for the CDR3 is TGTGCCAGTAAAGCTAGCGGGAGGCCCTTAGGAATCGAGCAGTTCTTC.